The present TCR beta chain was sequenced within a study of cytomegalovirus exposure and HLA in healthy donors. Overall study results and limits: Sequencing likely generated an artifact that appeared as a cluster of highly shared sequence variants.

Deletions cut 0 bases from V and 2 bases from J, with 12 bases between. The CDR3 is 16 residues long. Germline V gene data show CDR1 as SGHDT and CDR2 as YYEEEE. Both 60 Vbeta primers and 13 Jbeta primers went into the PCR. The repertoire was sequenced with immunoSEQ multiplex PCR; TCRdb's copy has only in-frame clones and lacks some. The sample consists of some 180,000 clones, about 90% of them appearing once. With regard to this clone: The target antigen is unknown.

V usage is TRBV5-6 and J usage is TRBJ1-5, with D perhaps matching TRBD1 (6 bases). The TCR sequence derives from a boy between 2 and 10 years old in good health and CMV-seronegative. Sequencing was carried out using PBMCs. As DNA, the CDR3 is TGTGCCAGCAGCTTGGCCTGGGGGCATGGCAATCAGCCCCAGCATTTT. This codes for CASSLAWGHGNQPQHF.